The entry below describes one T cell receptor beta chain. Its target is unknown. TCRdb fed the 5' RACE reads into MiXCR, producing one record per CDR3 protein. Of hundreds of thousands of distinct CDR3 sequences in the sample, approximately 24% were seen once. The data derive from a study of identical twins. Study-level results: There were fewer insertions in abundant cord blood beta clonotypes, but memory repertoires showed no such pattern.

The CDR3 is 13 residues long. Losses at the gene ends were 3 bases for V and 8 bases for J; bases not matched to a gene: 7. Germline CDR1 is DFQATT and CDR2 is SNEGSKA (reference sequence). The same data also contributed to another study, on T cells expressing NK-cell markers.

The sequencing input was CD4+ T cells sorted from blood. The sequence was obtained from a woman under 30 in good health. The chain recombines TRBV20-1 with TRBJ2-1, with 7 bases matching TRBD1. The CDR3 sequence is CSASARGGDEQFF. The CDR3 DNA reads as TGCAGTGCTAGCGCCCGAGGGGGCGATGAGCAGTTCTTC.